These 2 T cell receptor beta chains originate from one sample sequenced in a study of T cell responses to AZD1222 COVID-19 vaccine. Profiled with immunoSEQ multiplex PCR; TCRdb holds only in-frame clones, not every one. This repertoire shows 210,000 or so clones, more than 85% found once; its top ten account for approximately 1%. Specimen: peripheral blood, collected on day 0 of MenACWY control vaccination. These receptors all come from an adult in good health.

In regard to this clone: Other DNA sequences in the sample encode the same CDR3. The rearrangement joins TRBV3-1 (or the pseudogene TRBV3-2) to TRBJ1-6, with D perhaps TRBD1 (5 bases). With 1 base removed from V and 9 bases from J, the gap between germline ends came to 10 bases. CDR3 size: 14 residues. Germline CDR1 is LGHDT and CDR2 is YNNKEL (reference sequence). CDR3 loop: CASSQVAGTSPLHF. The CDR3 nucleotides are TGTGCCAGCAGCCAAGTGGCAGGGACTTCACCCCTCCACTTT.

The J gene is TRBJ2-5, the V gene TRBV28; a weak D match, TRBD1 (6 bases). Germline V gives CDR1 MDHEN, CDR2 SYDVKM. The CDR3 has 14 residues. Trimming cost V 4 bases and J 5 bases, with 14 bases left between them. As DNA, the CDR3 is TGTGCCAGCAGTTCGCCGGACAGACCCGAGACCCAGTACTTC. It translates to CASSSPDRPETQYF.